Each of the 15 T cell receptor beta chains below was sequenced from the same sample in a study of blood T cell repertoires in COVID-19. Sequenced by immunoSEQ multiplex PCR; TCRdb stores in-frame clones only, minus some. Of 150,000 to 200,000 clones in the sample, about 80% were seen once. The sequencing input was peripheral blood. These receptors were collected from a woman over 75 with acute or convalescent COVID-19.

J is TRBJ2-7 and V is TRBV7-2, with D possibly matching TRBD2 (6 bases). From germline, CDR1 is SGHTA and CDR2 FQGNSA. This CDR3 has 15 residues. V lost 0 bases to trimming and J lost 6 bases, with 15 bases between them. The CDR3 loop is CASSLAPERGGEQYF. The CDR3 DNA is TGTGCCAGCAGCTTAGCTCCTGAGAGGGGAGGCGAGCAGTACTTC.

V is TRBV19 and J is TRBJ2-5, with 10 bases aligning to TRBD2. The CDR3 runs to 18 residues. J lost 2 bases, V lost 7 bases, and 16 bases had no gene match. CDR1 is LNHDA and CDR2 is SQIVND in the germline V gene (reference sequence). This CDR3 is CASTERWTSGAFQETQYF. The CDR3 DNA reads TGTGCCAGTACCGAGAGGTGGACTAGCGGAGCCTTTCAAGAGACCCAGTACTTC. The full variable domain, completed using reference TRBV19 and TRBJ2-5, is DGGITQSPKYLFRKEGQNVTLSCEQNLNHDAMYWYRQDPGQGLRLIYYSQIVNDFQKGDIAEGYSVSREKKESFPLTVTSAQKNPTAFYLCASTERWTSGAFQETQYFGPGTRLLVL.

The chain uses TRBV9 and TRBJ2-7; 7 positions match TRBD2. The CDR3 covers 16 residues. Germline values: CDR1 SGDLS, CDR2 YYNGEE. J was trimmed by 6 bases and V by 4 bases; bases with no gene match: 16. The CDR3 loop is CASSLGTTTDSPEQYF. DNA of the CDR3: TGTGCCAGCAGCCTCGGGACTACTACTGATTCTCCCGAGCAGTACTTC.

This clone has a single count. The chain employs TRBV9 and TRBJ2-2; the D gene is possibly TRBD1 (6 bases). Trimming took off 0 bases at V and 13 bases at J, with 19 bases between the two ends. Germline CDR1 and CDR2: SGDLS and YYNGEE. There are 15 residues in the CDR3. The CDR3 here is CASSVASTGRGSLFF. The CDR3, as DNA: TGTGCCAGCAGCGTAGCGTCCACAGGGCGAGGGTCGCTGTTTTTT.

CDR3 region: CASSQALAGTVAGTQYF. The CDR3 region has the DNA TGCGCCAGCAGCCAAGCACTAGCGGGTACGGTCGCAGGTACGCAGTATTTT. The rearrangement links TRBV4-1 to TRBJ2-3, with TRBD2 matching over 9 bases. CDR1 is MGHRA, CDR2 YSYEKL, per germline. The length of the CDR3 is 17 residues. Trimming took 1 base from V and 8 from J; bases not matched to a gene: 13.

This clone was detected only once. The chain uses TRBV4-3 and TRBJ2-7; TRBD1 is a possible D gene (6 bases). The V and J ends lost 3 bases and 0 bases respectively, with 12 bases between them. This CDR3 is 15 amino acids long. Germline V CDR1 and CDR2: LGHNA, YSLEER. The CDR3 is CASSQGAGSSYEQYF. CDR3 DNA: TGCGCCAGCAGCCAGGGGGCAGGTAGCTCCTACGAGCAGTACTTC.

The chain combines TRBV5-1 with TRBJ1-2, with 9 nucleotides matching TRBD1. The germline gives CDR1 SGHRS, CDR2 YFSETQ. The CDR3 consists of 14 residues. The trim removed 6 bases at V and 3 bases at J, leaving 6 bases unmatched. CDR3 in DNA: TGCGCCAGCACCCCGGGACAGGGTGACTATGGCTACACCTTC. This codes for CASTPGQGDYGYTF.

This clone occurred a few times. The rearrangement joins TRBV20-1 to TRBJ1-1; D unclear. Germline CDR1 is DFQATT and CDR2 is SNEGSKA (reference sequence). V was trimmed by 3 bases and J by 1 base, leaving 12 bases between them. This CDR3 is 14 amino acids long. CDR3 region: CSASSRQANTEAFF. The DNA of the CDR3 is TGCAGTGCTAGTTCACGGCAGGCGAACACTGAAGCTTTCTTT.

The chain carries TRBV3-1 (or the pseudogene TRBV3-2) and TRBJ1-2; the D gene is possibly TRBD1 (6 bases). CDR1 is LGHDT and CDR2 is YNNKEL in the germline V gene (reference sequence). V lost 1 base and J lost 13, with 13 bases in between. CDR3 size: 12 residues. This CDR3 reads CASSQGQRGGTF. DNA for the CDR3: TGTGCCAGCAGCCAAGGACAACGAGGGGGCACCTTC.

J is TRBJ2-1 and V is TRBV5-1, with 7 bases identical to TRBD1. There are 15 residues in the CDR3. V gave up 4 bases and J gave up 5 bases; unmatched junction bases: 9. Germline V gene sequence: CDR1 SGHRS, CDR2 YFSETQ. The CDR3 sequence is CASSRTSGQHNEQFF. CDR3 sequence (DNA): TGCGCCAGCAGCCGCACCTCGGGACAGCACAATGAGCAGTTCTTC.

The chain combines TRBV6-6 with TRBJ1-5, with 8 bases aligning to TRBD1. CDR3 length equals 15 residues. V shed 5 bases, J shed 1 base, and the junction held 4 bases outside the gene matches. From germline, CDR1 is MNHNY and CDR2 SVGAGI (reference sequence). This CDR3 is CASSPQGESNQPQHF. CDR3 DNA sequence: TGTGCCAGCAGTCCACAGGGGGAGAGCAATCAGCCCCAGCATTTT.

The V and J genes are TRBV7-9 and TRBJ2-3, with 13 nucleotides matching TRBD2. The V and J ends lost 6 bases and 1 base, in that order; junction bases with no gene match: 10. The length of the CDR3 is 18 residues. Germline V lookup: CDR1 SEHNR, CDR2 FQNEAQ (reference sequence). CDR3 nucleotide sequence: TGTGCCAGCAGGACCGGGACTAGCGGGGCCACTCGCACAGATACGCAGTATTTT. Protein: CASRTGTSGATRTDTQYF.

This rearrangement joins TRBV27 to TRBJ2-1; perhaps TRBD1 as D (5 bases). CDR1 and CDR2 from the germline V gene are MNHEY and SMNVEV (reference sequence). CDR3 length equals 13 residues. The V and J ends lost 1 base and 6 bases respectively, with 7 bases between them. Here the CDR3 reads CASSLYRSNEQFF. Here the CDR3 DNA reads TGTGCCAGCAGTTTATACAGGAGCAATGAGCAGTTCTTC.

This chain joins TRBV6-4 and TRBJ1-1, with unresolved D. Trimming left V 3 bases short and J 1 base short, with 9 bases between. Looked up from germline, CDR1 is MRHNA and CDR2 is SNTAGT. This CDR3 region has 14 residues. Written as DNA, the CDR3 is TGTGCCAGCAGTGAGATGCCGGGGAACACTGAAGCTTTCTTT. Translation gives CASSEMPGNTEAFF.

V gene TRBV3-1 (or the pseudogene TRBV3-2) combines with J gene TRBJ1-3, with D maybe TRBD1 (5 bases). The CDR3 sequence is 15 residues long. Germline V gene sequence: CDR1 LGHDT, CDR2 YNNKEL (reference sequence). Trimming stripped 1 base from V and 3 bases from J, with 10 bases between. CDR3 nucleotides: TGTGCCAGCAGCCAAGTGACAGTTCTTGGAAACACCATATATTTT. Translation gives CASSQVTVLGNTIYF.